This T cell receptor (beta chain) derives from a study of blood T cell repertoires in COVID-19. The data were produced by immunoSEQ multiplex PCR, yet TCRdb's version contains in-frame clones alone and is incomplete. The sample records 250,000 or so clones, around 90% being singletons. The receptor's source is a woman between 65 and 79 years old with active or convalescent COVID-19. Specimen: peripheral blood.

CDR3: CASSPDMFYGYTF. CDR3 sequence (DNA): TGTGCCAGCAGCCCGGACATGTTCTATGGCTACACCTTC. The V call is TRBV3-1 (or the pseudogene TRBV3-2), the J call TRBJ1-2, with D possibly matching TRBD1 (5 bases). In germline, CDR1 is LGHDT, CDR2 YNNKEL (reference sequence). Deletions cut 4 bases from V and 4 bases from J, with 10 bases between. The CDR3 consists of 13 residues.